This T cell receptor (beta chain) was retrieved from a study of blood T cell repertoires in COVID-19. Study details: Collection of acute and convalescent COVID-19 samples took place in the United States, Italy and Spain. Sources were T cells, B-cell-depleted T cells, or PBMCs; the material itself was cDNA or gDNA.

Using immunoSEQ multiplex PCR, the repertoire was profiled, and TCRdb retains in-frame clones only, with some absent. The sample shows hundreds of thousands of clones, 80% to 90% of them seen only once. The V end lost 8 bases, the J end lost 3 bases, and 13 bases lay between the germline ends. The CDR3 contains 14 residues. Germline CDR1 MNHEY, CDR2 SVGAGI. Sequenced input: peripheral blood. This chain links TRBV6-5 with TRBJ1-4; maybe TRBD1 (5 bases). This receptor was obtained from a woman aged 25 to 45 with active or convalescent COVID-19. The CDR3 sequence: CASATGDSNEKLFF. The CDR3 DNA reads TGTGCCAGCGCAACAGGAGATTCTAATGAAAAACTGTTTTTT.